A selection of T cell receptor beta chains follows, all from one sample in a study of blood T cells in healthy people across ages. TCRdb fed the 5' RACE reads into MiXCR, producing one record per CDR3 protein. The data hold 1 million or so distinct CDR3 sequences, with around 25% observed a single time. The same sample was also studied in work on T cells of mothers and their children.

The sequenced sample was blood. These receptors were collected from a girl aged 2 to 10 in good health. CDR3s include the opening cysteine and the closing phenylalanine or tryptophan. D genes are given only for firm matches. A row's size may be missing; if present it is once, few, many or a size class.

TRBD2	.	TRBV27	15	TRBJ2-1	CASSLISGAQGEQFF	TGTGCCAGCAGTTTAATTAGCGGGGCCCAAGGTGAGCAGTTCTTC
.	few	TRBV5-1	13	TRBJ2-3	CASSLEVADTQYF	TGCGCCAGCAGCTTGGAGGTGGCAGATACGCAGTATTTT
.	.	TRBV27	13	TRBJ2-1	CASSSRPYNEQFF	TGTGCCAGCAGTTCACGACCCTACAATGAGCAGTTCTTC
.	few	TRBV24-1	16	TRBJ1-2	CATSDSRGETSYGYTF	TGTGCCACCAGTGACTCCCGGGGGGAAACCTCTTATGGCTACACCTTC
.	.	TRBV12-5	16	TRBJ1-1	CASGLARLSVGTEAFF	TGTGCTAGTGGTTTGGCCCGACTGAGTGTCGGCACTGAAGCTTTCTTT
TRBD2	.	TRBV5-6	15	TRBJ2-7	CASSWGLDGLYEQYF	TGTGCCAGCAGCTGGGGACTAGACGGTCTCTACGAGCAGTACTTC
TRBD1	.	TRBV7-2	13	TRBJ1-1	CASSRDRDDEAFF	TGTGCCAGCAGCCGGGACAGGGACGATGAAGCTTTCTTT
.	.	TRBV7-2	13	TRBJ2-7	CASSRGPAYEQYF	TGTGCCAGCAGCCGGGGACCTGCTTACGAGCAGTACTTC
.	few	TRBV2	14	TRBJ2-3	CASRGGVSTDTQYF	TGTGCCAGCCGCGGCGGGGTGAGCACAGATACGCAGTATTTT
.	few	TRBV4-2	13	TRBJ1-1	CASSPFSADEAFF	TGTGCCAGCAGCCCGTTCTCGGCGGATGAAGCTTTCTTT
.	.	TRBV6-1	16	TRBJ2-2	CAGRAAGLRRTGELFF	TGTGCCGGACGAGCGGCGGGGCTCCGAAGAACCGGGGAGCTGTTTTTT
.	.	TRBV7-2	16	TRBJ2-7	CASSLASGGTSYEQYF	TGTGCCAGCAGCTTAGCGTCGGGCGGAACCTCCTACGAGCAGTACTTC
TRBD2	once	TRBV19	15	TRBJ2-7	CASSMSTSGAYEQYF	TGTGCCAGTAGTATGTCGACTAGCGGTGCCTACGAGCAGTACTTC
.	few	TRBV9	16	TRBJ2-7	CASSPLRSAGPYEQYF	TGTGCCAGCAGTCCCCTTCGCTCAGCGGGCCCCTACGAGCAGTACTTC
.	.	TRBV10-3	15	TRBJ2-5	CAISEPGLAQETQYF	TGTGCCATCAGTGAGCCCGGGCTAGCCCAAGAGACCCAGTACTTC
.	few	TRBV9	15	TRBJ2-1	CASSVSNQGVHEQFF	TGTGCCAGCAGCGTATCTAACCAGGGAGTCCATGAGCAGTTCTTC
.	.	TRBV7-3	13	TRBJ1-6	CASSLSRDSPLHF	TGTGCCAGCAGCTTATCTCGGGATTCACCCCTCCACTTT
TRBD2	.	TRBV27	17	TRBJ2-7	CASSFHGLAGGPYEQYF	TGTGCCAGCAGTTTCCATGGACTAGCGGGAGGACCCTACGAGCAGTACTTC
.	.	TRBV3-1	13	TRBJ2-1	CASSQDWGDEQFF	TGTGCCAGCAGCCAAGATTGGGGGGATGAGCAGTTCTTC
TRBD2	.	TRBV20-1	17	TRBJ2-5	CSARVGGASGPPRTQYF	TGCAGTGCTAGAGTCGGGGGGGCTAGCGGGCCCCCTCGGACCCAGTACTTC
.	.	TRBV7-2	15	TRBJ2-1	CASSLDQGTRYEQFF	TGTGCCAGCAGCTTAGATCAAGGAACAAGGTATGAGCAGTTCTTC
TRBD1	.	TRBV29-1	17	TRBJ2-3	CSVEAQGVFQPGDTQYF	TGCAGCGTTGAAGCACAGGGGGTATTCCAACCGGGAGATACGCAGTATTTT
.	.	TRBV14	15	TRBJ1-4	CASSPLGATNEKLFF	TGTGCCAGCAGCCCTTTAGGAGCAACTAATGAAAAACTGTTTTTT
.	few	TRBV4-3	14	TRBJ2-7	CASSLGTANYEQYF	TGCGCCAGCAGCCTAGGGACGGCTAATTACGAGCAGTACTTC
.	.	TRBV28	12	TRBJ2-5	CASSSILETQYF	TGTGCCAGCAGTTCCATATTGGAGACCCAGTACTTC
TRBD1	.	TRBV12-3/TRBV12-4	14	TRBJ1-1	CASTYRQGRTEAFF	TGTGCCAGCACCTACCGACAGGGGAGGACTGAAGCTTTCTTT
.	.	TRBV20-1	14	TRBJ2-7	CSAVVTSPSYEQYF	TGCAGTGCTGTTGTCACGTCCCCCTCCTACGAGCAGTACTTC
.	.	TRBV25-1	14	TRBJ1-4	CASSPEPANEKLFF	TGTGCCAGCAGTCCAGAGCCGGCTAATGAAAAACTGTTTTTT
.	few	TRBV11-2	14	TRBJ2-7	CASSLVGGKDEQYF	TGTGCCAGCAGCTTAGTGGGGGGAAAGGACGAGCAGTACTTC
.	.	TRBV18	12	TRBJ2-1	CASSPLGFEQFF	TGTGCCAGCTCACCACTAGGATTTGAGCAGTTCTTC
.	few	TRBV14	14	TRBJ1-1	CASSQWVLGTEAFF	TGTGCCAGCAGCCAATGGGTTTTGGGCACTGAAGCTTTCTTT
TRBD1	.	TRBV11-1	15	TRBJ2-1	CASSPPGQRYNEQFF	TGTGCCAGCAGCCCACCGGGACAGAGATACAATGAGCAGTTCTTC
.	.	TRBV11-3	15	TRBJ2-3	CASSPWTVNTDTQYF	TGTGCCAGCAGCCCCTGGACAGTAAACACAGATACGCAGTATTTT
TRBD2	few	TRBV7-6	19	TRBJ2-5	CASSLAAYLAGQEAGTQYF	TGTGCCAGCAGCTTAGCGGCTTACCTAGCGGGCCAAGAAGCAGGGACCCAGTACTTC
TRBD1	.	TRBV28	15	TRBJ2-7	CASSRPGQGIREQYF	TGTGCCAGCAGCAGACCGGGACAGGGAATAAGAGAGCAGTACTTC
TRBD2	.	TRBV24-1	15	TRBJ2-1	CATSDWSGSTNEQFF	TGTGCCACCAGTGACTGGAGCGGGAGTACCAATGAGCAGTTCTTC
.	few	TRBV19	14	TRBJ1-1	CASSPGPMNTEAFF	TGTGCCAGCAGCCCTGGACCCATGAACACTGAAGCTTTCTTT
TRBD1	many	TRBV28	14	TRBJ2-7	CASRERTGLSEQYF	TGTGCCAGCAGGGAGCGGACAGGGCTTAGCGAGCAGTACTTC
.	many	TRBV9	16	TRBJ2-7	CASSPSTTSGTYEQYF	TGTGCCAGCAGCCCCTCCACGACTAGTGGAACCTACGAGCAGTACTTC